These 12 T cell receptor beta chains were sequenced from one sample in a study of T cell repertoires in aging, cancer and after chemotherapy. Multiplex touch-down PCR with TRB-A/B primers amplified rearranged V-D-J TRB sequences. From the multiplex PCR reads, TCRdb called clonotypes with MiXCR, one entry per CDR3 protein. This sample has about 15,000 distinct CDR3 sequences, with 50% found just once. The template was genomic DNA from peripheral blood, not RNA. The sequencing sample was made of blood. The receptors were sampled from a human donor in good health.

Turning to this clonotype: This could be a read error, since a much larger clone is one nucleotide away. The chain links TRBV29-1 to TRBJ2-4; no definite D call. Germline V gene lookup returns CDR1 SQVTM and CDR2 ANQGSEA. The CDR3 spans 13 residues. V lost 6 bases, J lost 0 bases, and 9 bases lay in between. The CDR3 reads CSVGEIAKNIQYF. CDR3 DNA sequence: TGCAGCGTAGGAGAGATAGCCAAAAACATTCAGTACTTC.

This clonotype was seen more than once but under ten times. The chain couples TRBV15 to TRBJ2-1; D remains ambiguous. There are 16 residues in the CDR3. Germline loops: CDR1 LNHNV, CDR2 YYDKDF (reference sequence). V lost 0 bases and J lost 8, with 17 bases in between. The CDR3 nucleotides are TGTGCCACCAGCAGAGATAACAGACCCTATGGCGATGAGCAGTTCTTC. Protein: CATSRDNRPYGDEQFF.

J is TRBJ2-1 and V is TRBV18; 8 nucleotides align to TRBD2. CDR1 is KGHSH, CDR2 LQKENI, per germline. The CDR3 covers 16 residues. Germline trimming cut 0 bases from V and 10 bases from J; bases unmatched to any gene: 11. CDR3 amino acids: CASSPPGLAVRGEQFF. For the CDR3, the DNA is TGTGCCAGCTCACCACCAGGACTAGCAGTCAGAGGCGAGCAGTTCTTC.

This clonotype was counted a few times. One end of the junction is discordant with germline, which a read error may explain. This rearrangement joins TRBV29-1 to TRBJ2-7; 7 bases align to TRBD1. Germline CDR1 is SQVTM and CDR2 is ANQGSEA. The CDR3 runs to 13 residues. The CDR3 nucleotides are TGCAGCGTGGAAGTAGACAGGGCCTACGAGCAGTACTTC. Amino acid sequence: CSVEVDRAYEQYF.

The chain combines TRBV6-5 with TRBJ2-2; D not resolved. Between the trimmed V and J ends, which lost 7 bases and 3 bases, there was a span of 15 bases. This CDR3 spans 15 amino acids. Germline V gives CDR1 MNHEY, CDR2 SVGAGI. The CDR3 sequence: CASTQRGRDTGELFF. The CDR3 bases are TGTGCCAGCACCCAAAGAGGAAGGGACACCGGGGAGCTGTTTTTT.

The chain has TRBV29-1 and TRBJ2-3; D uncertain. The CDR3 runs to 13 residues. The germline V gene encodes CDR1 SQVTM and CDR2 ANQGSEA. Trimming removed 6 bases from V and 4 bases from J, with 14 bases in between. The CDR3 spells CSVALVGPDTQYF. In DNA form, the CDR3 reads TGCAGCGTCGCTCTAGTTGGACCAGATACGCAGTATTTT.

This rearrangement joins TRBV12-3 or TRBV12-4 to TRBJ2-4, with 9 nucleotides matching TRBD1. J was trimmed by 3 bases and V by 11 bases; bases with no gene match: 11. The CDR3 sequence is 15 residues long. CDR3 residues: CAAARTGDLKNIQYF. The CDR3 DNA is TGTGCCGCCGCCAGGACAGGGGATCTCAAAAACATTCAGTACTTC.

The V and J genes are TRBV19 and TRBJ2-3, with D perhaps being TRBD1 or TRBD2 (7 bases each). The V end lost 7 bases, the J end lost 6 bases, and 20 bases lay between the germline ends. The germline gives CDR1 LNHDA, CDR2 SQIVND (reference sequence). CDR3 length equals 15 residues. This CDR3 is CASKMGGGESDTQYF. The DNA for the CDR3 is TGTGCCAGTAAGATGGGAGGGGGCGAATCGGATACGCAGTATTTT.

J is TRBJ2-3 and V is TRBV5-4; 9 nucleotides match TRBD2. Per the germline V gene, CDR1 is SGHNT and CDR2 is YYREEE (reference sequence). The CDR3 is 16 amino acids. V lost 2 bases, J lost 3 bases, and 7 bases stayed unmatched. The CDR3 here is CASSFRATSGTDTQYF. As DNA, the CDR3 is TGTGCCAGCAGCTTTCGGGCGACTAGCGGTACAGATACGCAGTATTTT.

The chain is built from TRBV12-3 or TRBV12-4 and TRBJ2-3, with TRBD1 matching over 9 bases. The CDR3 runs to 15 residues. V lost 5 bases to trimming and J lost 0 bases; unmatched junction nucleotides: 3. Here the CDR3 DNA reads TGTGCCAGCAGTGCTGGGACAGGGAGCACAGATACGCAGTATTTT. It yields the protein CASSAGTGSTDTQYF.

In DNA, the CDR3 is TGTGCCAGCGGGAATTGGGCTTCAGATACGCAGTATTTT. Translating gives CASGNWASDTQYF. The chain carries TRBV12-3 or TRBV12-4 and TRBJ2-3; D gene ambiguous. V was cut by 8 bases and J by 4 bases, with 13 bases left in between. CDR3 length equals 13 residues.

J is TRBJ2-5 and V is TRBV7-9; unclear D gene. The germline gives CDR1 SEHNR, CDR2 FQNEAQ (reference sequence). The ends were cut back, 3 bases at V and 5 bases at J, with 13 bases in the middle. This CDR3 contains 14 residues. This CDR3 is CASSFGPLSETQYF. The CDR3 DNA reads TGTGCCAGCAGCTTCGGACCCCTAAGTGAGACCCAGTACTTC.